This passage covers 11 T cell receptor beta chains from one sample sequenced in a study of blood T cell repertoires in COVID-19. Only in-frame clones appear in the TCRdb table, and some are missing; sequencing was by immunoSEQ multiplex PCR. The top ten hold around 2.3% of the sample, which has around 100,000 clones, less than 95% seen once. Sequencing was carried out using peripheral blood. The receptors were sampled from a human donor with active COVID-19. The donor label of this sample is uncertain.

Here the CDR3 reads CASRTPLAKNIQYF. As DNA, the CDR3 is TGTGCCAGCAGGACTCCTCTAGCCAAAAACATTCAGTACTTC. This chain connects TRBV2 to TRBJ2-4, with D uncertain. Between the trimmed V and J ends, which lost 6 bases and 0 bases, there was a span of 9 bases. CDR1 SNHLY and CDR2 FYNNEI come from the germline V gene. The CDR3 loop spans 14 amino acids.

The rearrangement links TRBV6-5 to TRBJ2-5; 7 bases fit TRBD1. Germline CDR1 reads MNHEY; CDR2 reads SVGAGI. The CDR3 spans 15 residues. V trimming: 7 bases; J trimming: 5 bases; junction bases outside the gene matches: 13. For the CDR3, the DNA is TGTGCCAGCAAGAGTAAGGGGGCCCCCGTGGAGACCCAGTACTTC. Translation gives CASKSKGAPVETQYF.

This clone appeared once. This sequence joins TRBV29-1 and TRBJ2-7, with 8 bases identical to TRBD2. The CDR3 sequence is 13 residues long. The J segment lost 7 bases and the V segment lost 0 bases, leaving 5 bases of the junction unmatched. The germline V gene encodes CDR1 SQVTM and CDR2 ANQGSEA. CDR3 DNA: TGCAGCGTTGAAGATCCGACTAGCGCGGAGCAGTACTTC. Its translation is CSVEDPTSAEQYF.

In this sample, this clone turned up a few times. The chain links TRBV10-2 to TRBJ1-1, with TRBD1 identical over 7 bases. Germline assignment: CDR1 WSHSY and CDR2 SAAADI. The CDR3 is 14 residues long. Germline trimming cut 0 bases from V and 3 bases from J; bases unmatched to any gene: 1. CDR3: CASSESTGYTEAFF. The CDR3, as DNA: TGCGCCAGCAGTGAGTCGACAGGGTACACTGAAGCTTTCTTT.

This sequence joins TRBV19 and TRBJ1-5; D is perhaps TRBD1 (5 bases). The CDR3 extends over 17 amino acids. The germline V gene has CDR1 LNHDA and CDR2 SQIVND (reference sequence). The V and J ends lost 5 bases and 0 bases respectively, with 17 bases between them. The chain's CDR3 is CASSWGSDSYSNQPQHF. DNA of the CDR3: TGTGCCAGTAGTTGGGGCAGCGATTCTTATAGCAATCAGCCCCAGCATTTT.

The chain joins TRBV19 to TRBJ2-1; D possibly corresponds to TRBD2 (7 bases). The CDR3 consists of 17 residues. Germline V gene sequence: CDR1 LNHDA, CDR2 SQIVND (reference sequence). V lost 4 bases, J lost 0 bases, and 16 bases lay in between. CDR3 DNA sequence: TGTGCCAGTAGTAGGTGGGGGGGCCCTCGCTCCTACAATGAGCAGTTCTTC. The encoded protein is CASSRWGGPRSYNEQFF.

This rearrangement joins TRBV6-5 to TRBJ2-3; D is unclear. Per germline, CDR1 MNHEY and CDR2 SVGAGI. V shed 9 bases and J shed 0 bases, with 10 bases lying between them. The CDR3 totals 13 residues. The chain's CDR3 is CASRVLSTDTQYF. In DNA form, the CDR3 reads TGTGCCAGTAGAGTTTTGAGCACAGATACGCAGTATTTT.

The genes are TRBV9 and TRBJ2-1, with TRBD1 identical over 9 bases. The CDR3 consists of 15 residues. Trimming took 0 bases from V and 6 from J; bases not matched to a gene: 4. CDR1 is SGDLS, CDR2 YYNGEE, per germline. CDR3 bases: TGTGCCAGCAGCGTAGGGGACAGGGCTTTCAATGAGCAGTTCTTC. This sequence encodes CASSVGDRAFNEQFF.

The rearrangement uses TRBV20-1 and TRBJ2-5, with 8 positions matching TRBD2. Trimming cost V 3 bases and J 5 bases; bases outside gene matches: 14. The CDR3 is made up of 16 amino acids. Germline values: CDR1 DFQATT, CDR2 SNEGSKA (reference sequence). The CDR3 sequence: CSASWFRGPGGETQYF. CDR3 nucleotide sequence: TGCAGTGCTAGTTGGTTCCGGGGGCCGGGAGGGGAGACCCAGTACTTC.

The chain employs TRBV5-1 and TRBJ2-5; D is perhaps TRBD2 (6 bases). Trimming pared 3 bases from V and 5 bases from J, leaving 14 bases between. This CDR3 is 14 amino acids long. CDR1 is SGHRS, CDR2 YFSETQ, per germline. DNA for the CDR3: TGCGCCAGCAGCTCATCCTCTAGCGATGAGACCCAGTACTTC. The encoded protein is CASSSSSSDETQYF.

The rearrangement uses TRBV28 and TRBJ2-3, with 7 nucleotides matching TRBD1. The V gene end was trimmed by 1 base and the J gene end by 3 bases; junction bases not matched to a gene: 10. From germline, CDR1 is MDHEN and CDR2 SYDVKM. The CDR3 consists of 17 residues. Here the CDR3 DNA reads TGTGCCAGCAGTTTATTTAAGGGGGCGCATGGGACAGATACGCAGTATTTT. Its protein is CASSLFKGAHGTDTQYF.